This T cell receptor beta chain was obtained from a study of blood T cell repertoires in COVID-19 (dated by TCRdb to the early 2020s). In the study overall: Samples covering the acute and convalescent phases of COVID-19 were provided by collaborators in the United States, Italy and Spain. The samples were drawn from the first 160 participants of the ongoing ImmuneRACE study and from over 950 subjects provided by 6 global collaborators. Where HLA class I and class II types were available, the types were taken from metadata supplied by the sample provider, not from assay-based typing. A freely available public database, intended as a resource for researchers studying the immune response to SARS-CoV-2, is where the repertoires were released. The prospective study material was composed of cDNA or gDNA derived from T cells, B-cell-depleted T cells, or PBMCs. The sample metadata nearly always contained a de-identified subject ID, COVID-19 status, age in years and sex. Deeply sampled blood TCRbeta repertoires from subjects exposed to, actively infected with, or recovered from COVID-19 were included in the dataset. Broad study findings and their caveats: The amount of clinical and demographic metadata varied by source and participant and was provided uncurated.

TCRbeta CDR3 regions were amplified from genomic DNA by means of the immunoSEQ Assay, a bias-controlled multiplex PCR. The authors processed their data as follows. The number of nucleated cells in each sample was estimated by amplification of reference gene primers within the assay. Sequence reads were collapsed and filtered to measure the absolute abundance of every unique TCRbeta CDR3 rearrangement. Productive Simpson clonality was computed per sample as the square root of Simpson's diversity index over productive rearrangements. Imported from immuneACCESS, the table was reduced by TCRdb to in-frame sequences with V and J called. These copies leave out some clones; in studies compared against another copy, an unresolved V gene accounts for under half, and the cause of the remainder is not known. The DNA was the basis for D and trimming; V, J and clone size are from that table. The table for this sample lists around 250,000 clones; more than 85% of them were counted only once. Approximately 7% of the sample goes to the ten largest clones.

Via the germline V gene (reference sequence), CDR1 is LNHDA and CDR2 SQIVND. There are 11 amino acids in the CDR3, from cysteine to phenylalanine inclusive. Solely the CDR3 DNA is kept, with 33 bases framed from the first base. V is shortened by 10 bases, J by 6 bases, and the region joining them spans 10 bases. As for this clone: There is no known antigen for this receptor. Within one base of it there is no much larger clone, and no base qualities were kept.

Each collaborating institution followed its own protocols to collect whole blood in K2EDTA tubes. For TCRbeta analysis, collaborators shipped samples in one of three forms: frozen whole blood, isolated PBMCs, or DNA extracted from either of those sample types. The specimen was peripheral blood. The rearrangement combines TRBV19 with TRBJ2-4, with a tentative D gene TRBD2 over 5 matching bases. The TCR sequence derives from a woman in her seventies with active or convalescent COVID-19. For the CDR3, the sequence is CATRTGNIQYF. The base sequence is TGTGCCACCAGGACTGGAAACATTCAGTACTTC.